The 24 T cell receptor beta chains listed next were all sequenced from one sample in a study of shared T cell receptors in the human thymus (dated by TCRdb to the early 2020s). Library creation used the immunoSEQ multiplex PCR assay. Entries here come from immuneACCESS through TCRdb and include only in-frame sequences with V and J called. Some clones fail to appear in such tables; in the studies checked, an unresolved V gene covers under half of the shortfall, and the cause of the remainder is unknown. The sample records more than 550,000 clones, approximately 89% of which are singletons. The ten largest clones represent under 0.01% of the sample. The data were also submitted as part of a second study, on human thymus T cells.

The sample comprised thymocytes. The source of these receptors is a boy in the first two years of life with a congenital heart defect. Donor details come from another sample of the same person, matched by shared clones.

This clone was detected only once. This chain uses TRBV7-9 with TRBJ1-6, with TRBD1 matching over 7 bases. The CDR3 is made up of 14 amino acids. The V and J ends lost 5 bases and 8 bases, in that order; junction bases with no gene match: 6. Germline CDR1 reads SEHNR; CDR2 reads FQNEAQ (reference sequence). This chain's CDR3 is CASSHDREDSPLHF. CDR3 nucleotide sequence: TGTGCCAGCAGCCATGACAGGGAGGATTCACCCCTCCACTTT. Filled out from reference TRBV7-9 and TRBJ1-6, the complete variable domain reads DTGVSQNPRHKITKRGQNVTFRCDPISEHNRLYWYRQTLGQGPEFLTYFQNEAQLEKSRLLSDRFSAERPKGSFSTLEIQRTEQGDSAMYLCASSHDREDSPLHFGNGTRLTVT.

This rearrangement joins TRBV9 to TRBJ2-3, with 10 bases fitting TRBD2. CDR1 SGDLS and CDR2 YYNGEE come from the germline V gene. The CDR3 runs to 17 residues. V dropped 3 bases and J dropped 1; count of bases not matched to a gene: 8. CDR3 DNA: TGTGCCAGCAGCGCAAACACTAGCGGGGATTGCACAGATACGCAGTATTTT. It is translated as CASSANTSGDCTDTQYF.

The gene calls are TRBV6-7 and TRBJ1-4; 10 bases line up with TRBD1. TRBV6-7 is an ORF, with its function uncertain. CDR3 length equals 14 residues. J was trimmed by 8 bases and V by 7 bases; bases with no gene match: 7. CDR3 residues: CASTGGTGDEKLFF. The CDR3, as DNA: TGTGCCAGCACCGGAGGGACAGGGGACGAAAAACTGTTTTTT.

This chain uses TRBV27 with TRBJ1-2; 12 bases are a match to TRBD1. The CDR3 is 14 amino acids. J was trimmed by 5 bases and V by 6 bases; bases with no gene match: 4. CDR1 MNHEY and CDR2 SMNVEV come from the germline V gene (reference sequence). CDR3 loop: CASSRDRGLYGYTF. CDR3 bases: TGTGCCAGCAGCCGGGACAGGGGGCTTTATGGCTACACCTTC.

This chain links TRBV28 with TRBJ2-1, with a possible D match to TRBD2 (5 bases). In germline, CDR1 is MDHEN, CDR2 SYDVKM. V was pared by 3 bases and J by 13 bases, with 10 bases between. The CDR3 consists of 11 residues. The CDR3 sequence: CASSFGDAQFF. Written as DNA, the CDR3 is TGTGCCAGCAGTTTCGGGGATGCACAGTTCTTC.

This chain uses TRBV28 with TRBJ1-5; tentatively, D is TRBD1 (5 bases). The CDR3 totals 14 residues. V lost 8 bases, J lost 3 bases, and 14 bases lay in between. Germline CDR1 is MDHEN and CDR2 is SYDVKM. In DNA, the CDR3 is TGTGCCAGCGGAAGGGGCATGATCAATCAGCCCCAGCATTTT. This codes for CASGRGMINQPQHF.

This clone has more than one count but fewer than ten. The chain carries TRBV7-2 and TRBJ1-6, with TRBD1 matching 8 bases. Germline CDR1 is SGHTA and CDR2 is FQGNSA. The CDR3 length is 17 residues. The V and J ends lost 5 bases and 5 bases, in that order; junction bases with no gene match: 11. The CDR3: CASSRGQGLMDNSPLHF. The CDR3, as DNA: TGTGCCAGCAGCAGAGGACAGGGCCTAATGGATAATTCACCCCTCCACTTT. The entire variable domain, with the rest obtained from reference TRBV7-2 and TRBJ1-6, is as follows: GAGVSQSPSNKVTEKGKDVELRCDPISGHTALYWYRQSLGQGLEFLIYFQGNSAPDKSGLPSDRFSAERTGGSVSTLTIQRTQQEDSAVYLCASSRGQGLMDNSPLHFGNGTRLTVT.

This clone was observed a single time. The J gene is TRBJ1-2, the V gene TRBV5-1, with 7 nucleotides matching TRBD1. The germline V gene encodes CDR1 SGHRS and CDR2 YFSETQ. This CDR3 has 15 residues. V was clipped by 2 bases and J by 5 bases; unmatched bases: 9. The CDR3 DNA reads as TGCGCCAGCAGCTTACGCCAGGGACAGACTTATGGCTACACCTTC. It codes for CASSLRQGQTYGYTF.

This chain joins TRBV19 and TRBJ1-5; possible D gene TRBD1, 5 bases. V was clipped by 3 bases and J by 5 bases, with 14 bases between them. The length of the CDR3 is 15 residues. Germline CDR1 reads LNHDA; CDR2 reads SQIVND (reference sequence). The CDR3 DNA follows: TGTGCCAGTAGTATTTCCAGCAGGGATTATCAGCCCCAGCATTTT. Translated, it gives CASSISSRDYQPQHF. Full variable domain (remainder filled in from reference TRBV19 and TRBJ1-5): DGGITQSPKYLFRKEGQNVTLSCEQNLNHDAMYWYRQDPGQGLRLIYYSQIVNDFQKGDIAEGYSVSREKKESFPLTVTSAQKNPTAFYLCASSISSRDYQPQHFGDGTRLSIL.

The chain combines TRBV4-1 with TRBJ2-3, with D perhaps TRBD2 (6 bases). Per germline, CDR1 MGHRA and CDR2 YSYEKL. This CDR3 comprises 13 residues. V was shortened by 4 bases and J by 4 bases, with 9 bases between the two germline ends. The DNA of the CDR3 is TGCGCCAGCAGCCCTAGCGTCTCAGATACGCAGTATTTT. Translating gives CASSPSVSDTQYF.

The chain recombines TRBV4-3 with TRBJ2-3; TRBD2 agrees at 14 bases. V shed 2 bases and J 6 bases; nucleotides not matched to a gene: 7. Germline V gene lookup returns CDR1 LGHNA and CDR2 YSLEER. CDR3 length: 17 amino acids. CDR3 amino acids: CASSQPGTSGSGDTQYF. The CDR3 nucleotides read TGCGCCAGCAGCCAACCGGGGACTAGCGGGAGTGGGGATACGCAGTATTTT.

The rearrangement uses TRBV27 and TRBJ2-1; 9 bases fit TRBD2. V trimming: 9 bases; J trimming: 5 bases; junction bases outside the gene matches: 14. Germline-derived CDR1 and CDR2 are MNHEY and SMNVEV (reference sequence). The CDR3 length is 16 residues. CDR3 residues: CASSGTGTSRHNEQFF. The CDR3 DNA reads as TGTGCCAGTTCCGGAACTGGGACTAGCCGTCACAATGAGCAGTTCTTC.

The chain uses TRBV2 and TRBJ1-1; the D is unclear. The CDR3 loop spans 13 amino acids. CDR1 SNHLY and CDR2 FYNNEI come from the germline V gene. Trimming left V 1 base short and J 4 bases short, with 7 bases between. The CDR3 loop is CASSEEESTEAFF. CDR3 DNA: TGTGCCAGCAGTGAAGAGGAGAGCACTGAAGCTTTCTTT.

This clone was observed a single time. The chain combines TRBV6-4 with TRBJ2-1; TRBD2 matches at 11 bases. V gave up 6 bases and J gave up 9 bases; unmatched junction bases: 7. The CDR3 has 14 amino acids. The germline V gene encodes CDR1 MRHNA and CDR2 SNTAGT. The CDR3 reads CASRVLAGVSEQFF. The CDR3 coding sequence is TGTGCCAGCAGAGTACTAGCGGGAGTGAGTGAGCAGTTCTTC.

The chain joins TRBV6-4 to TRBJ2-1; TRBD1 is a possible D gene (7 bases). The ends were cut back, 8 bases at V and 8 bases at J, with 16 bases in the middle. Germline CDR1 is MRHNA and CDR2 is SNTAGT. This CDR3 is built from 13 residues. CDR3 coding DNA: TGTGCCAGCTCCAGGGGGACTGGGGATGAGCAGTTCTTC. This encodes CASSRGTGDEQFF.

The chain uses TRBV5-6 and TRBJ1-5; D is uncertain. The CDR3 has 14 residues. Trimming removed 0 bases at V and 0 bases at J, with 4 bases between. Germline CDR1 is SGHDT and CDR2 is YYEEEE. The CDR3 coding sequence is TGTGCCAGCAGCTTGGGCGGTAGCAATCAGCCCCAGCATTTT. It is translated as CASSLGGSNQPQHF.

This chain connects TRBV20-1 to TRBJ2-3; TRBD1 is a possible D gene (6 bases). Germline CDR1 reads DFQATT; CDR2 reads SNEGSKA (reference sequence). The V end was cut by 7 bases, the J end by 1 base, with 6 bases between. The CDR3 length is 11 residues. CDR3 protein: CSGQGTDTQYF. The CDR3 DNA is TGCAGTGGACAGGGCACAGATACGCAGTATTTT.

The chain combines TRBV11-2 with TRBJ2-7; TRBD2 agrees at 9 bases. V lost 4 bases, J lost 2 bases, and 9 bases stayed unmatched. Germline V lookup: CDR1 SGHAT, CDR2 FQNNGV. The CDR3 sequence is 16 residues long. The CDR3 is CASSSSAGGHPYEQYF. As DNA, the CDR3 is TGTGCCAGCAGCTCCTCGGCGGGGGGGCACCCCTACGAGCAGTACTTC.

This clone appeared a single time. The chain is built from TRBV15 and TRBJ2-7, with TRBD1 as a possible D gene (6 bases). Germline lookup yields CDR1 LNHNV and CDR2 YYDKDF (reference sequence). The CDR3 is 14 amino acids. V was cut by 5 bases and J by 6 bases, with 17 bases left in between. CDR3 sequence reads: CATSGGQRLSEQYF. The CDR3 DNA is TGTGCCACCAGCGGAGGACAGAGACTCTCCGAGCAGTACTTC.

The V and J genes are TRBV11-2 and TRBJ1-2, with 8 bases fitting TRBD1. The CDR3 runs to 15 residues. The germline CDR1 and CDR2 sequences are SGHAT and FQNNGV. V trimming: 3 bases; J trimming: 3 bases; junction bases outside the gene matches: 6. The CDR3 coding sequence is TGTGCCAGCAGCTTCGTAGGACAGGGCGACTATGGCTACACCTTC. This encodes CASSFVGQGDYGYTF.

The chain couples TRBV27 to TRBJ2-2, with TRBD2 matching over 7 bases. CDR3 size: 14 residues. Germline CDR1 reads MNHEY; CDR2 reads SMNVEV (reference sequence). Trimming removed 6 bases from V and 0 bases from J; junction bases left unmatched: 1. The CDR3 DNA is TGTGCCAGCAGACTAGCGACGAACACCGGGGAGCTGTTTTTT. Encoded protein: CASRLATNTGELFF.

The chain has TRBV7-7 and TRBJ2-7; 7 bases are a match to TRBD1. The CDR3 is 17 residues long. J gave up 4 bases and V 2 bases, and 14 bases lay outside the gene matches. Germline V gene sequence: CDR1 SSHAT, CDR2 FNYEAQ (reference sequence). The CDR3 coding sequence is TGTGCCAGCAGCTTAAGAAAACACAGGGGTATTTGGTACGAGCAGTACTTC. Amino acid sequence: CASSLRKHRGIWYEQYF.

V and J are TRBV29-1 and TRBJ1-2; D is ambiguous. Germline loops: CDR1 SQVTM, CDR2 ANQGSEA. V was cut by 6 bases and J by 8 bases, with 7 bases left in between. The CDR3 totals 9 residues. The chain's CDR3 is CSVAQGYTF. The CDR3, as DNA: TGCAGCGTCGCTCAGGGCTACACCTTC. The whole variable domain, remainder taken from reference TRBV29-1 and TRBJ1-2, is SAVISQKPSRDICQRGTSLTIQCQVDSQVTMMFWYRQQPGQSLTLIATANQGSEATYESGFVIDKFPISRPNLTFSTLTVSNMSPEDSSIYLCSVAQGYTFGSGTRLTVV.

The CDR3 DNA sequence: TGTGCCAGCAGTTACTGGAGGGCGGGCTCCTACGAGCAGTACTTC. Protein: CASSYWRAGSYEQYF. J is TRBJ2-7 and V is TRBV6-5; possibly TRBD2 for D (6 bases). The CDR3 contains 15 residues. V dropped 1 base and J dropped 0 bases, with 10 bases sitting between them. CDR1 is MNHEY and CDR2 is SVGAGI in the germline V gene.